A single sample is the source of the 17 T cell receptor beta chains below, sequenced in a study of OX40 agonist ivuxolimab in advanced cancers. Profiled with immunoSEQ multiplex PCR; TCRdb holds only in-frame clones, not every one. The table has around 84,000 clones, about nine tenths seen once. The material sequenced was CD4+ or CD8+ T cells sorted from blood, taken in a trial of the OX40 agonist ivuxolimab. All receptors derive from an adult with an advanced solid tumor such as melanoma, head and neck, liver or kidney cancer.

This chain uses TRBV6-5 with TRBJ1-6; 7 nucleotides align to TRBD1. The CDR3 sequence is 15 residues long. With 5 bases clipped from V and 5 bases from J, the junction kept 6 bases outside the gene matches. Germline-derived CDR1 and CDR2 are MNHEY and SVGAGI. The CDR3 DNA is TGTGCCAGCAGTGCCGACACAGGGGATAATTCACCCCTCCACTTT. Translation: CASSADTGDNSPLHF.

V is TRBV4-1 and J is TRBJ2-1; D not resolved. CDR1 is MGHRA, CDR2 YSYEKL, per germline. The CDR3 has 13 amino acids. Trimming took 6 bases from V and 7 from J, leaving 13 bases between them. The CDR3 spells CASSGPGLNEQFF. The CDR3 region has the DNA TGCGCCAGCAGTGGTCCGGGTCTGAATGAGCAGTTCTTC.

The J gene is TRBJ1-3, the V gene TRBV7-6, with D possibly TRBD1 on 5 matching bases. The CDR3 has 15 amino acids. CDR1 is SGHVS and CDR2 is FNYEAQ in the germline V gene. Trimming cost V 1 base and J 4 bases, with 11 bases left between them. CDR3 region: CASSLEAGLGNTIYF. In DNA, the CDR3 is TGTGCCAGCAGCTTAGAAGCAGGGTTAGGAAACACCATATATTTT.

The V and J genes are TRBV6-6 and TRBJ1-5, with D tentatively TRBD1 (6 bases). The CDR3 spans 13 residues. Germline CDR1 and CDR2: MNHNY and SVGAGI (reference sequence). V was shortened by 6 bases and J by 1 base, with 7 bases between the two germline ends. This CDR3 is CASSGQSNQPQHF. The CDR3 bases are TGTGCCAGCAGCGGACAGAGCAATCAGCCCCAGCATTTT.

The rearrangement joins TRBV27 to TRBJ2-7, with 7 bases fitting TRBD1. This CDR3 contains 15 residues. After removal of 3 bases from V and 0 bases from J, the junction contained 5 bases not matched to a gene. Germline assignment: CDR1 MNHEY and CDR2 SMNVEV (reference sequence). Written as DNA, the CDR3 is TGTGCCAGCAGTTTTGGGGCAGGGGGCTCCTACGAGCAGTACTTC. Amino acids: CASSFGAGGSYEQYF.

This clone was counted a single time. The genes are TRBV4-1 and TRBJ2-1, with D perhaps matching TRBD2 (6 bases). Looked up from germline, CDR1 is MGHRA and CDR2 is YSYEKL. V lost 4 bases and J 8 bases, leaving 18 bases between the germline ends. CDR3 length: 15 amino acids. The CDR3 DNA follows: TGCGCCAGCAGCCCCCGACTAGAAGGTGTGGATGAGCAGTTCTTC. This encodes CASSPRLEGVDEQFF.

In regard to this clone: At the DNA level, this CDR3 is encoded by other sequences in the same sample as well. J is TRBJ2-5 and V is TRBV29-1; 8 nucleotides line up with TRBD2. Per germline, CDR1 SQVTM and CDR2 ANQGSEA. V shed 5 bases and J 9 bases; nucleotides not matched to a gene: 11. The CDR3 sequence is 13 residues long. CDR3 residues: CSVISGGGASQYF. The CDR3 region has the DNA TGCAGCGTTATCAGCGGGGGTGGCGCGTCCCAGTACTTC.

This rearrangement joins TRBV2 to TRBJ2-2, with D possibly being TRBD2 (6 bases). The CDR3 is 15 amino acids. Germline V gene sequence: CDR1 SNHLY, CDR2 FYNNEI. V lost 5 bases to trimming and J lost 2 bases, with 12 bases between them. CDR3 sequence (DNA): TGTGCCAGCAGTACCCGACTAGTCAACACCGGGGAGCTGTTTTTT. Residues: CASSTRLVNTGELFF.

The chain has TRBV5-4 and TRBJ1-4, with a possible D match to TRBD1 (5 bases). The CDR3 covers 14 residues. Germline V lookup: CDR1 SGHNT, CDR2 YYREEE (reference sequence). V gave up 4 bases and J gave up 4 bases, with 11 bases separating them. The CDR3 nucleotides are TGTGCCAGCAGCCCCGGACAATTTAATGAAAAACTGTTTTTT. It encodes CASSPGQFNEKLFF.

V gene TRBV5-6 combines with J gene TRBJ1-4; D may be TRBD1 (5 bases). Trimming removed 4 bases at V and 10 bases at J, with 11 bases between. From germline, CDR1 is SGHDT and CDR2 YYEEEE. The CDR3 totals 12 residues. The DNA of the CDR3 is TGTGCCAGCAGCCTCACTGGGGGAAAACTGTTTTTT. Translated: CASSLTGGKLFF.

This clone was seen a single time. The J gene is TRBJ2-5, the V gene TRBV21-1; TRBD1 is the table's D call, not checked against the DNA. TRBV21-1 is flagged as a pseudogene. The CDR3 extends over 18 amino acids. CDR3 region: CASSKALCDRGIVETQYF. In DNA, the CDR3 is TGTGCCAGCAGCAAAGCGCTTTGTGACAGGGGTATAGTAGAGACCCAGTACTTC.

This clone has only one observation. The rearrangement joins TRBV5-4 to TRBJ2-7, with 8 nucleotides matching TRBD1. CDR3 length: 13 residues. CDR1 SGHNT and CDR2 YYREEE come from the germline V gene (reference sequence). J gave up 2 bases and V 5 bases, and 3 bases lay outside the gene matches. This CDR3 is CASRRDRTYEQYF. As DNA, the CDR3 is TGTGCCAGCAGGAGGGACAGGACCTACGAGCAGTACTTC. The entire variable domain, with the rest obtained from reference TRBV5-4 and TRBJ2-7, is as follows: ETGVTQSPTHLIKTRGQQVTLRCSSQSGHNTVSWYQQALGQGPQFIFQYYREEENGRGNFPPRFSGLQFPNYSSELNVNALELDDSALYLCASRRDRTYEQYFGPGTRLTVT.

The chain combines TRBV7-6 with TRBJ1-4, with 11 bases fitting TRBD1. J was trimmed by 4 bases and V by 2 bases; bases with no gene match: 6. There are 17 residues in the CDR3. Germline V CDR1 and CDR2: SGHVS, FNYEAQ. CDR3 bases: TGTGCCAGCAGCTTATTGGACAGGGGGCTGGGTAATGAAAAACTGTTTTTT. The encoded protein is CASSLLDRGLGNEKLFF.

The rearrangement joins TRBV5-5 to TRBJ1-6; D possibly corresponds to TRBD1 (5 bases). This CDR3 contains 15 residues. Germline V gives CDR1 SGHKS, CDR2 YYEKEE (reference sequence). The V end lost 6 bases, the J end lost 9 bases, and 19 bases lay between the germline ends. The CDR3 sequence: CASNTDSPQGSPLHF. CDR3 nucleotide sequence: TGTGCCAGCAACACCGACAGTCCCCAGGGTTCACCCCTCCACTTT.

This rearrangement joins TRBV19 to TRBJ2-1; 13 nucleotides agree with TRBD2. The germline CDR1 and CDR2 sequences are LNHDA and SQIVND (reference sequence). The CDR3 is 17 amino acids. V shed 3 bases, J shed 5 bases, and the junction held 7 bases outside the gene matches. The CDR3 DNA sequence: TGTGCCAGTAGTATTTCCGGACTAGCGGGGGCTAACAATGAGCAGTTCTTC. Protein product: CASSISGLAGANNEQFF.

The chain combines TRBV6-6 with TRBJ1-1; D remains unclear. The germline V gene has CDR1 MNHNY and CDR2 SVGAGI (reference sequence). There are 12 residues in the CDR3. Trimming took off 2 bases at V and 7 bases at J, with 8 bases between the two ends. CDR3 region: CASSYQDVEAFF. For the CDR3, the DNA is TGTGCCAGCAGTTACCAGGACGTTGAAGCTTTCTTT.

The chain links TRBV13 to TRBJ2-7, with D unclear. The CDR3 is 15 amino acids. Germline-derived CDR1 and CDR2 are PRHDT and FYEKMQ (reference sequence). Trimming shortened V by 5 bases and J by 3 bases, and 17 bases separated the two germline ends. The CDR3 DNA is TGTGCCAGCAGCCCTCGACGAGAGGACCTCTACGAGCAGTACTTC. It is translated as CASSPRREDLYEQYF.